This T cell receptor beta chain emerged from a study of response to subunit inactivated influenza vaccine. MiXCR, run by TCRdb on the RT-PCR reads, gives a single entry per CDR3 protein. In the table there are some 150,000 distinct CDR3 sequences, about 12% of which are singletons. These sequences were also reported in another study, on T cells expressing NK-cell markers. That study adds: The authors made TCR beta cDNA libraries by 5'RACE template switching. This switching added a universal primer site and UMIs. HCMV seropositivity marked most of the eight sequenced donors; one was seronegative. The contribution of dominant NKG2C+ clonotypes to CD8+ T cells in roughly six donors was 1.0-7.0%. In a handful of donors, these clonotypes also led the CD3+CD56-NKG2C+ fraction. HCMV specificity was not established for the expanded NKG2C+ T cell clones.

This TCR derives from a man aged 50 to 59 who received an inactivated influenza vaccine. The starting material was CD8+ T cells sorted from PBMCs, obtained roughly 13 days after vaccination.

The CDR3 is CASSEPAGDLNTGELFF. As DNA, the CDR3 is TGTGCCAGCAGTGAGCCAGCGGGGGACCTAAACACCGGGGAGCTGTTTTTT. The rearrangement joins TRBV2 to TRBJ2-2; TRBD2 aligns across 8 bases. The V segment lost 3 bases and the J segment 2 bases; nucleotides outside the gene matches: 8. Germline-derived CDR1 and CDR2 are SNHLY and FYNNEI. This CDR3 contains 17 residues.